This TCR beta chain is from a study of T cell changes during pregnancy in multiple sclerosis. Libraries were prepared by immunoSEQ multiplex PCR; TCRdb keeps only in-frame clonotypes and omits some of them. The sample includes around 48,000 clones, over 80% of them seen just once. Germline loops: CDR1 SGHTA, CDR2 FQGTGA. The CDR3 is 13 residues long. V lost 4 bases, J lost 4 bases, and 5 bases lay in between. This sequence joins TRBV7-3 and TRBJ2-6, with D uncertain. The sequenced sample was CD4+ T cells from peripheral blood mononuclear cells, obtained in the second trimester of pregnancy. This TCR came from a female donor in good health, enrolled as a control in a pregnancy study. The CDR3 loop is CASSSRGANVLTF. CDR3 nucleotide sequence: TGTGCCAGCAGCTCCAGGGGGGCCAACGTCCTGACTTTC.